This TCR beta chain was sequenced in a study of shared clonotypes between healthy human individuals. About the research overall: The donor group consisted of two women and a few men, aged 18 to 49.

General study points: Enrolling few donors narrowed the genetic and exposure-history diversity that was represented.

Profiled with immunoSEQ multiplex PCR; TCRdb holds only in-frame clones, not every one. The table has around 1.1 million clones, approximately 75% seen once. V was pared by 2 bases and J by 3 bases, with 9 bases of the junction left unmatched. The CDR3 loop spans 18 amino acids. The germline V gene has CDR1 SEHNR and CDR2 FQNEAQ (reference sequence). A word on this clone: Antigen specificity is unknown.

The TCR sequence derives from a man younger than 35 in good health. Some clones in this sample may be carry-over from other donors' samples. The chain uses TRBV7-9 and TRBJ2-7; 14 bases agree with TRBD2. Source material: memory CD4+ T cells from PBMCs. Noted subset: CD45RA-negative fraction. The CDR3 coding sequence is TGTGCCAGCAGCTTAATGACTAGCGGGAGGGTATCGCTCTACGAGCAGTACTTC. Translated: CASSLMTSGRVSLYEQYF.